This T cell receptor beta chain was sequenced during a study of T cells in Graves' hyperthyroidism and ophthalmopathy. General study results and limits: Stable hyperthyroidism was told apart from ophthalmopathy by a model built on 13 V-J features. In the blood, most expanded thyroid clonotypes above 0.001 appeared as well.

This clonotype was seen ten or more times. Its antigen remains unknown. Clinical symptoms, serum thyroxine, TRAb, thyroid ultrasound and orbital computed tomography established diagnosis. Amplification of TCR beta CDR3 regions was performed using RNA transcripts as template. The study used the HTBI primer set for a first-round RT-PCR of the TCR CDR3. MiXCR was run by TCRdb on the multiplex PCR reads, yielding one entry per CDR3 protein. The sample has hundreds of thousands of distinct CDR3 sequences; 45% are singletons. The CDR3 runs to 14 residues. The V gene's germline CDR1 is SGHDN and CDR2 FVKESK. V lost 4 bases and J lost 7; bases outside the gene matches: 1.

The chain uses TRBV14 and TRBJ1-6; 10 bases align to TRBD1. This clonotype originated in an adult man with Graves' disease, either hyperthyroidism or ophthalmopathy (not recorded which). The material sequenced was peripheral blood or thyroid tissue (not recorded which). The DNA for the CDR3 is TGTGCCAGCAGCCGGGGACAGGGGAATTCACCCCTCCACTTT. Translated, it gives CASSRGQGNSPLHF.